This T cell receptor beta chain was found in a study of T cells after yellow fever vaccination. Study-wide points: A small proportion of clonotypes was detected in both the CD4 and CD8 compartments.

CDR1 is SGHRS, CDR2 YFSETQ, per germline. V trimming: 0 bases; J trimming: 4 bases; junction bases outside the gene matches: 4. CDR3 size: 15 residues. Researchers made TCR cDNA using 5'RACE template switching, and this step added a universal primer site and UMIs. In TCRdb, the 5' RACE reads were re-called with MiXCR into one record per CDR3 protein. The sample contains about 220,000 distinct CDR3 sequences, more than 3% of which appear only once. For this clonotype: Its antigen is undetermined.

This TCR derives from a man between 18 and 29 years old who received the YFV17D yellow fever vaccine. This chain joins TRBV5-1 and TRBJ2-1; 7 nucleotides line up with TRBD1. The input for sequencing was CD4+ T cells sorted from PBMCs, taken 10 days after the yellow fever booster vaccination. CDR3 coding DNA: TGCGCCAGCAGCTTGGAAGGGACAGAATACAATGAGCAGTTCTTC. This codes for CASSLEGTEYNEQFF. Full variable domain (outside the CDR3, taken from reference TRBV5-1 and TRBJ2-1): KAGVTQTPRYLIKTRGQQVTLSCSPISGHRSVSWYQQTPGQGLQFLFEYFSETQRNKGNFPGRFSGRQFSNSRSEMNVSTLELGDSALYLCASSLEGTEYNEQFFGPGTRLTVL.